Each of the 20 T cell receptor beta chains below was sequenced from the same sample in a study of response to subunit inactivated influenza vaccine. From the RT-PCR reads, TCRdb called clonotypes with MiXCR, one entry per CDR3 protein. This table has about 780,000 distinct CDR3 sequences, around 20% appearing once. Here the sequenced sample was PBMCs from blood, taken roughly 5 days after vaccination. All receptors come from a man aged 45-65 years who received an inactivated influenza vaccine.

A word on this clonotype: Compared with germline, one end of the junction differs, possibly owing to a read error. The chain links TRBV20-1 to TRBJ2-1; a possible D gene is TRBD2 (5 bases). Germline CDR1 reads DFQATT; CDR2 reads SNEGSKA (reference sequence). The CDR3 has 14 residues. The CDR3 sequence: CSASDGNSYNEQFF. The CDR3 DNA reads TGCAGCGCTAGTGACGGGAATTCCTACAATGAGCAGTTCTTC.

There are a few counts of this clonotype. The chain is built from TRBV5-6 and TRBJ2-7, with 13 nucleotides matching TRBD2. Trimming removed 3 bases from V and 4 bases from J; junction bases left unmatched: 7. CDR1 and CDR2 (germline): SGHDT, YYEEEE. The length of the CDR3 is 16 residues. CDR3 in amino acids: CASSSTWGLAGYEQYF. The CDR3, as DNA: TGTGCCAGCAGCTCCACATGGGGACTAGCGGGGTACGAGCAGTACTTC.

The chain recombines TRBV7-9 with TRBJ1-6; tentative D call: TRBD1 (6 bases). This CDR3 contains 15 residues. V was pared by 2 bases and J by 8 bases, with 13 bases between. Germline V CDR1 and CDR2: SEHNR, FQNEAQ (reference sequence). CDR3 sequence reads: CASSLFGGEDSPLHF. The CDR3 region has the DNA TGTGCCAGCAGCTTATTTGGGGGCGAGGATTCACCCCTCCACTTT.

V is TRBV6-1 and J is TRBJ2-7; 8 bases line up with TRBD2. V trimming: 7 bases; J trimming: 6 bases; junction bases outside the gene matches: 14. Germline V lookup: CDR1 MNHNS, CDR2 SASEGT. The CDR3 is 15 residues long. The DNA of the CDR3 is TGTGCCAGCACTACTTCTTCGGGGGGGCGAAGCGAGCAGTACTTC. Translated: CASTTSSGGRSEQYF.

The V gene is TRBV20-1, the J gene TRBJ2-3; 7 bases agree with TRBD1. V lost 6 bases to trimming and J lost 2 bases; unmatched junction nucleotides: 11. Germline CDR1 is DFQATT and CDR2 is SNEGSKA (reference sequence). The CDR3 totals 15 residues. The CDR3 coding sequence is TGCAGTGCCACCCGAGGGGGCCGTTACACAGATACGCAGTATTTT. As protein: CSATRGGRYTDTQYF.

This clonotype was observed a handful of times. The chain links TRBV18 to TRBJ1-1, with D hard to call. Germline V gene sequence: CDR1 KGHSH, CDR2 LQKENI. V lost 4 bases to trimming and J lost 5 bases, with 8 bases between them. The CDR3 is 12 amino acids. The CDR3 DNA follows: TGTGCCAGCTCACAACAGAGGACTGAAGCTTTCTTT. Translation gives CASSQQRTEAFF.

J is TRBJ2-5 and V is TRBV5-1; TRBD1 agrees at 7 bases. The germline gives CDR1 SGHRS, CDR2 YFSETQ. The CDR3 totals 14 residues. Trimming cost V 2 bases and J 7 bases; bases outside gene matches: 8. The CDR3 DNA is TGCGCCAGCAGCTTCGAGACAGGGATCGGGACCCAGTACTTC. Its protein product is CASSFETGIGTQYF.

The V and J genes are TRBV28 and TRBJ2-1; the match to TRBD2 covers 8 bases. V trimming: 4 bases; J trimming: 4 bases; junction bases outside the gene matches: 9. Germline V gives CDR1 MDHEN, CDR2 SYDVKM. CDR3 length equals 16 residues. The CDR3 loop is CASSSFSGNSYNEQFF. CDR3 coding DNA: TGTGCCAGCAGTTCTTTTAGCGGGAACTCTTACAATGAGCAGTTCTTC.

The chain is built from TRBV5-1 and TRBJ2-7; 10 bases align to TRBD1. Germline CDR1 is SGHRS and CDR2 is YFSETQ. The CDR3 has 14 residues. V shed 4 bases and J 5 bases; nucleotides not matched to a gene: 6. CDR3 region: CASSTGQGLHEQYF. The CDR3 DNA follows: TGCGCCAGCAGCACGGGACAGGGGTTACACGAGCAGTACTTC. Using reference TRBV5-1 and TRBJ2-7 for the parts outside the CDR3, the full variable domain is KAGVTQTPRYLIKTRGQQVTLSCSPISGHRSVSWYQQTPGQGLQFLFEYFSETQRNKGNFPGRFSGRQFSNSRSEMNVSTLELGDSALYLCASSTGQGLHEQYFGPGTRLTVT.

The table lists this clonotype with many counts. The CDR3 is CSATGFGLASSYNEQFF. The CDR3 region has the DNA TGCAGTGCCACGGGATTTGGACTAGCGAGCTCCTACAATGAGCAGTTCTTC. The chain is built from TRBV20-1 and TRBJ2-1; 9 positions agree with TRBD2. This CDR3 comprises 17 residues. Germline CDR1 is DFQATT and CDR2 is SNEGSKA (reference sequence). J gave up 0 bases and V 6 bases, and 12 bases lay outside the gene matches.

The chain is built from TRBV6-1 and TRBJ1-2, with 7 bases fitting TRBD1. J gave up 4 bases and V 5 bases, and 10 bases lay outside the gene matches. Germline CDR1 reads MNHNS; CDR2 reads SASEGT. The CDR3 sequence is 15 residues long. The CDR3 spells CASSTFPGGGYGYTF. Here the CDR3 DNA reads TGTGCCAGCAGTACCTTTCCAGGGGGAGGCTATGGCTACACCTTC.

This clonotype was picked up a small number of times. V is TRBV9 and J is TRBJ2-5, with 9 bases aligning to TRBD2. Germline V gene sequence: CDR1 SGDLS, CDR2 YYNGEE. The CDR3 has 15 amino acids. The junction had 0 bases not matched to a gene; V was cut back by 0 bases and J by 0 bases. Here the CDR3 DNA reads TGTGCCAGCAGCGTAGGGACTAGCGACCAAGAGACCCAGTACTTC. Amino acid sequence: CASSVGTSDQETQYF.

This clonotype was seen at least ten times. The V call is TRBV12-3 or TRBV12-4, the J call TRBJ1-4; 9 positions agree with TRBD1. V trimming: 6 bases; J trimming: 7 bases; junction bases outside the gene matches: 6. The CDR3 has 14 residues. This chain's CDR3 is CASRQGQGFEKLFF. The CDR3 DNA sequence: TGTGCCAGCAGACAGGGACAGGGCTTTGAAAAACTGTTTTTT.

On this clonotype: This may stem from a read error, because a much larger clone lies one nucleotide away. The rearrangement uses TRBV20-1 and TRBJ2-1, with a weak D call TRBD2 (6 bases). This CDR3 is 13 amino acids long. CDR1 is DFQATT and CDR2 is SNEGSKA in the germline V gene (reference sequence). The V end was cut by 3 bases, the J end by 2 bases, with 8 bases between. The CDR3 here is CSASGSPYNEQFF. CDR3 bases: TGCAGTGCTAGCGGGAGCCCCTACAATGAGCAGTTCTTC.

The rearrangement uses TRBV29-1 and TRBJ2-3; D is perhaps TRBD2 (6 bases). Trimming removed 6 bases at V and 3 bases at J, with 13 bases between. This CDR3 has 13 amino acids. Germline-derived CDR1 and CDR2 are SQVTM and ANQGSEA. In DNA form, the CDR3 reads TGCAGCGTCGCCCGACTAGTGACAGATACGCAGTATTTT. Amino acids: CSVARLVTDTQYF.

This clonotype turned up a few times. This chain uses TRBV20-1 with TRBJ2-7, with TRBD1 identical over 9 bases. The CDR3 extends over 15 amino acids. Losses at the gene ends were 2 bases for V and 5 bases for J; bases not matched to a gene: 10. The germline V gene encodes CDR1 DFQATT and CDR2 SNEGSKA (reference sequence). This CDR3 reads CSARPGQGYLNEQYF. The CDR3, as DNA: TGCAGTGCTAGACCGGGACAGGGATATCTCAACGAGCAGTACTTC.

This clonotype was seen a few times. The chain has TRBV7-6 and TRBJ1-2; D is perhaps TRBD1 (5 bases). Germline CDR1 SGHVS, CDR2 FNYEAQ. This CDR3 contains 13 residues. With 5 bases removed from V and 5 bases from J, the gap between germline ends came to 12 bases. This chain's CDR3 is CASSEIGAYGYTF. The CDR3 DNA reads TGTGCCAGCAGCGAGATTGGGGCTTATGGCTACACCTTC.

V and J are TRBV27 and TRBJ2-3, with 10 bases aligning to TRBD2. There are 14 residues in the CDR3. CDR1 is MNHEY and CDR2 is SMNVEV in the germline V gene (reference sequence). Trimming cost V 3 bases and J 6 bases; bases outside gene matches: 3. CDR3 in amino acids: CASSFIAGGDTQYF. CDR3 DNA: TGTGCCAGCAGTTTCATAGCGGGAGGCGATACGCAGTATTTT.

This chain links TRBV20-1 with TRBJ2-1; 13 bases align to TRBD2. V trimming: 5 bases; J trimming: 1 base; junction bases outside the gene matches: 2. Looked up from germline, CDR1 is DFQATT and CDR2 is SNEGSKA (reference sequence). The CDR3 contains 15 residues. CDR3 loop: CSAPTSGRSYNEQFF. The CDR3 DNA follows: TGCAGTGCTCCGACTAGCGGGAGGTCCTACAATGAGCAGTTCTTC.

This clonotype was counted only a few times. This sequence joins TRBV12-3 or TRBV12-4 and TRBJ1-1, with a possible D match to TRBD1 (6 bases). The CDR3 has 13 amino acids. V was clipped by 7 bases and J by 4 bases, with 13 bases between them. This chain's CDR3 is CASNSLRGTEAFF. The DNA of the CDR3 is TGTGCCAGCAATTCACTCAGGGGCACTGAAGCTTTCTTT.